These T cell receptor beta chains were read from a single sample in a study of CD4+ T cells in melanoma. Repertoires were generated with immunoSEQ multiplex PCR, while TCRdb's copy carries only in-frame clones and drops some. This sample has about 9,600 clones, with 55% to 75% found just once. Sequencing used cells from a culture (not recorded whether cultured in vitro). Receptors originate from a human donor with melanoma. Both conserved end residues are part of each CDR3. D genes are given only for firm matches. Clone sizes are given selectively: once, few, many, or a class where the clone is expanded.

v_gene,abundance,d_gene,j_gene,CDR3nt,CDR3aa
TRBV7-6,-,-,TRBJ1-4,TGTGCCAGCAGCTTGGGGTTGGCAACTAATGAAAAACTGTTTTTT,CASSLGLATNEKLFF
TRBV11-2,-,TRBD2,TRBJ2-7,TGTGCCAGCAGCTTAACTAGCGGGGGGCGAGGGCCTGGTGAGCAGTACTTC,CASSLTSGGRGPGEQYF
TRBV18,few,TRBD2,TRBJ2-3,TGTGCCAGCTCACCCAAGATCGGTCTAGCGGGGATTGATACGCAGTATTTT,CASSPKIGLAGIDTQYF
TRBV27,-,TRBD1,TRBJ2-7,TGTGCCAGCAGTTTTTTGGACAGGGTTGAGTACGAGCAGTACTTC,CASSFLDRVEYEQYF
TRBV5-4,few,TRBD1,TRBJ1-3,TGTGCCAGCGGGGACAGCACCTCTGGAAACACCATATATTTT,CASGDSTSGNTIYF
TRBV30,few,TRBD1,TRBJ1-6,TGTGCCTGGAGTGTACAGGGGTCCTATAATTCACCCCTCCACTTT,CAWSVQGSYNSPLHF
TRBV28,once,-,TRBJ2-2,TGTGCCAGCAGTACCCGGGCCAAGAACACCGGGGAGCTGTTTTTT,CASSTRAKNTGELFF
TRBV4-2,-,-,TRBJ1-1,TGTGCCAGCAGCCGGCGCGGGGACACTGAAGCTTTCTTT,CASSRRGDTEAFF
TRBV11-2,few,TRBD1,TRBJ2-7,TGTGCCAGCAGCTTAGGGACAACAGGGGACGAGCAGTACTTC,CASSLGTTGDEQYF
TRBV4-1,-,TRBD2,TRBJ2-1,TGCGCCAGCAGCCAAGATGCTCGAAGCGGGGGGTCCTACAATGAGCAGTTCTTC,CASSQDARSGGSYNEQFF
TRBV30,-,TRBD1,TRBJ1-6,TGTGCCTGGAGGGGGACAGGGGTTTTTTCACCCCTCCACTTT,CAWRGTGVFSPLHF
TRBV15,few,-,TRBJ1-2,TGTGCCACCAGCAAAGGGATTGAGGCTAACTATGGCTACACCTTC,CATSKGIEANYGYTF
TRBV27,-,-,TRBJ2-7,TGTGCCAGCAGAACTGGGTTGTACGAGCAGTACTTC,CASRTGLYEQYF
TRBV5-5,-,-,TRBJ1-3,TGTGCCAGCAGCCTAGACCCGTACTCTGGAAACACCATATATTTT,CASSLDPYSGNTIYF
TRBV4-1,-,TRBD2,TRBJ2-3,TGCGCCAGCAGCCAAAGGCCGAGCGGGGAAGCAGATACGCAGTATTTT,CASSQRPSGEADTQYF
TRBV19,-,-,TRBJ2-1,TGTGCCACCAGGGACCGCCCGGGTGAGCAGTTCTTC,CATRDRPGEQFF
TRBV6-6,-,-,TRBJ2-2,TGTGCCAGCAGTTACACTGTGACCGGGGAGCTGTTTTTT,CASSYTVTGELFF
TRBV5-1,-,-,TRBJ1-1,TGCGCCAGCAGCTCTACATCGGGGATGAACACTGAAGCTTTCTTT,CASSSTSGMNTEAFF
TRBV5-1,-,-,TRBJ2-3,TGCGCCAGCCGCATTAACCCCAGGGAAATCACAGATACGCAGTATTTT,CASRINPREITDTQYF
TRBV14,-,-,TRBJ2-1,TGTGCCAGCAGCCAATTTGTTTCCTACAACCCCAAATCAAAGAAGGCCTACAATGAGCAGTTCTTC,CASSQFVSYNPKSKKAYNEQFF
TRBV5-1,-,TRBD1,TRBJ2-5,TGCGCCAGCAGCTTGGAAAATGTATTCAGGGGGTCGGAGACCCAGTACTTC,CASSLENVFRGSETQYF
TRBV5-1,-,-,TRBJ1-6,TGCGCCAGCACCACTGGTGGGGGACTGAATAATTCACCCCTCCACTTT,CASTTGGGLNNSPLHF
TRBV6-1,-,TRBD1,TRBJ2-2,TGTGCCAGCAGTGCAGGGGGCGTCACCGGGGAGCTGTTTTTT,CASSAGGVTGELFF
TRBV9,few,-,TRBJ2-1,TGTGCCAGCAGCGTGACGAACGGAAACAATGAGCAGTTCTTC,CASSVTNGNNEQFF
TRBV6-1,-,-,TRBJ2-7,TGTGCCAGCAGTGAAGCGCTTTCGGGCGGATCCTACGAGCAGTACTTC,CASSEALSGGSYEQYF
TRBV7-9,-,-,TRBJ2-7,TGTGCCAGCAGTCCCCCCCCGGGTCGGGCAAGCTCCTACGAGCAGTACTTC,CASSPPPGRASSYEQYF
TRBV12-5,few,-,TRBJ1-6,TGTGCTAGTGGTTTGGAAGAGAGGTCCCCACTCCACTTT,CASGLEERSPLHF
TRBV5-1,-,-,TRBJ2-2,TGCGCCAGCAGCTTGCGGTGGACGGGCGCTAACACCGGGGAGCTGTTTTTT,CASSLRWTGANTGELFF
TRBV6-5,-,-,TRBJ1-6,TGTGCCAGCAGTGAAGGACCGTCCCTCCACTTT,CASSEGPSLHF
TRBV5-1,once,TRBD1,TRBJ2-7,TGCGCCAGCAGCCCGGGGTGGGACAGGGACCTTTCTACTACCTTC,CASSPGWDRDLSTTF
TRBV10-2,-,-,TRBJ2-2,TGCGCCAGCCATGCACGGGCGGGGGCAGGCACCGGGGAGCTGTTTTTT,CASHARAGAGTGELFF
TRBV19,-,TRBD1,TRBJ1-3,TGTGCCAGTATGGGGGACAGGGGGCAATCTGGAAACACCATATATTTT,CASMGDRGQSGNTIYF
TRBV7-8,-,TRBD1,TRBJ1-2,TGTGCCAGCAGCGCTTTTGGATTTATAGGGGGCGAAGGCTACACCTTC,CASSAFGFIGGEGYTF
TRBV25-1,-,-,TRBJ2-3,TGTGCCAGCAGTGGGGGGGGCTCCCCGGGGGCAGATACGCAGTATTTT,CASSGGGSPGADTQYF
TRBV6-1,-,-,TRBJ1-2,TGTGCCAGCAGTCGATGGACAGCCGCCCCAGATGGCTACACCTTC,CASSRWTAAPDGYTF
TRBV4-1,-,TRBD2,TRBJ2-3,TGCGCCAGCAGCCAAGATCGGGGGGGGGCTAGCACAGATACGCAGTATTTT,CASSQDRGGASTDTQYF
TRBV4-1,-,TRBD1,TRBJ1-2,TGCGCCAGCAGCCAACCTTGGACAGGGGACAGGGGTGGCTACACCTTC,CASSQPWTGDRGGYTF
TRBV6-6,-,TRBD1,TRBJ1-1,TGTGCCAGCAGTTACACAGGGGACACTGAAGCTTTCTTT,CASSYTGDTEAFF
TRBV7-2,few,-,TRBJ1-5,TGTGCCAGCAGCCCCAGAACCGGGTTTATGGTACAGCCCCAGCATTTT,CASSPRTGFMVQPQHF
TRBV10-3,-,-,TRBJ2-1,TGTGCCATCAGTGAGGGGGTCTACAATGAGCAGTTCTTC,CAISEGVYNEQFF
TRBV2,-,TRBD2,TRBJ2-7,TGTGCCAGCCTATCGGGGGGACGCTACGAGCAGTACTTC,CASLSGGRYEQYF
TRBV10-1,-,TRBD1,TRBJ2-7,TGCGCCAGCAGTGAGTTGGCAGGGGGATTCGGCGAGCAGTACTTC,CASSELAGGFGEQYF
TRBV4-2,-,-,TRBJ1-1,TGTGCCAGCAGCTTAAGGGGGTCCACTGAAGCTTTCTTT,CASSLRGSTEAFF
TRBV18,-,-,TRBJ1-5,TGTGCCAGCTCACCGGGAGGGAGGGTGAGCAATCAGCCCCAGCATTTT,CASSPGGRVSNQPQHF
TRBV4-1,-,-,TRBJ1-3,TGCGCCAGCAGCCAAGTTCCCGCGCCTGCTGGAAACACCATATATTTT,CASSQVPAPAGNTIYF
TRBV2,few,-,TRBJ1-1,TGTGCCAGCAGAGGTAAAACTGAAGCTTTCTTT,CASRGKTEAFF